This T cell receptor beta chain was retrieved from a study of cytomegalovirus exposure and HLA in healthy donors. This CDR3 spans 14 amino acids. Trimming left V 2 bases short and J 2 bases short, with 10 bases between. From germline, CDR1 is SGHTA and CDR2 FQGNSA. Both 60 Vbeta primers and 13 Jbeta primers went into the PCR. The table came from immunoSEQ multiplex PCR; TCRdb's copy has only in-frame clones and leaves some out. In the table there are about 120,000 clones, 81% of which are singletons. This clone has a single count. Sequenced input: PBMCs. The chain combines TRBV7-2 with TRBJ2-7; D not certain. This clonotype was sampled from a man between 18 and 35 years old in good health and CMV-seropositive. The CDR3 coding sequence is TGTGCCAGCAGCTTACTACCAGGTCCCTACGAGCAGTACTTC. Encoded protein: CASSLLPGPYEQYF.